This T cell receptor beta chain was profiled in a study of blood T cell repertoires in COVID-19. Study context: Both acute and convalescent COVID-19 samples were obtained from the United States, Italy and Spain.

The data were produced by immunoSEQ multiplex PCR, yet TCRdb's version contains in-frame clones alone and is incomplete. The table shows 71,000 or so clones, with just under 85% occurring only once. CDR3 size: 19 residues. The germline V gene has CDR1 SGHNT and CDR2 YYREEE (reference sequence). V was pared by 0 bases and J by 0 bases, with 6 bases of the junction left unmatched. The V gene is TRBV5-4, the J gene TRBJ2-3, with TRBD2 identical over 14 bases. The sample comprised peripheral blood. The source of this sequence is a man between 65 and 80 years old with acute or convalescent COVID-19. The chain's CDR3 is CASSLEGLAGDTSTDTQYF. The DNA for the CDR3 is TGTGCCAGCAGCTTGGAGGGACTAGCGGGGGATACTAGCACAGATACGCAGTATTTT.